The rows below give T cell receptor beta chains drawn from one sample of a study of blood T cell repertoires in COVID-19. This table comes from immunoSEQ multiplex PCR, and its TCRdb copy is limited to in-frame clones, with some not included. The sample consists of 95,000 to 150,000 clones, roughly 90% of them appearing once. Sequencing was performed on peripheral blood. Receptors were obtained from a man aged 50 to 60 with acute or convalescent COVID-19. Each CDR3 is given with its conserved first and last residue. A D gene is named only where the DNA matches it firmly.

cdr3_aa	d_call	v_call	j_call
CASSLGGGGILTGELFF	.	TRBV7-7	TRBJ2-2
CASSITDYEQYF	.	TRBV18	TRBJ2-7
CASSPLPGQGLYEQYF	TRBD1	TRBV18	TRBJ2-7
CASSGGDRVYGYTF	TRBD1	TRBV19	TRBJ1-2
CASSLGLNEKLFF	.	TRBV5-1	TRBJ1-4
CASSEGQVGQPQHF	TRBD1	TRBV6-2/TRBV6-3	TRBJ1-5
CASSLTQGTNTEAFF	.	TRBV7-2	TRBJ1-1
CASSRTRQGSSEKLFF	TRBD1	TRBV11-3	TRBJ1-4
CSALLAGGNTGELFF	TRBD2	TRBV29-1	TRBJ2-2
CASSSYKSGYESGEQFF	.	TRBV13	TRBJ2-1
CASRGQTYEQYF	TRBD1	TRBV2	TRBJ2-7
CASSLLAGVWNEQFF	TRBD2	TRBV6-2/TRBV6-3	TRBJ2-1
CASSRGTGPLRDGYTF	TRBD1	TRBV3-1/TRBV3-2	TRBJ1-2
CATSPRGTAIYGYTF	.	TRBV15	TRBJ1-2
CASSLVTSRDGELFF	.	TRBV5-1	TRBJ2-2
CASSLVTSGLNEQFF	TRBD2	TRBV11-3	TRBJ2-1
CASSSTTGAEQYF	.	TRBV27	TRBJ2-7
CASSLAALAGADTQYF	TRBD2	TRBV5-4	TRBJ2-3
CASSLAGTGGTDTQYF	TRBD1	TRBV11-3	TRBJ2-3
CASSLDDISNQPQHF	.	TRBV11-2	TRBJ1-5
CASSQQGWRPGNTIYF	.	TRBV3-1/TRBV3-2	TRBJ1-3
CASSKNREGAEAFF	.	TRBV5-1	TRBJ1-1
CASSFRTGPPGHTEAFF	TRBD1	TRBV7-6	TRBJ1-1
CASNQGVTGELFF	TRBD1	TRBV5-1	TRBJ2-2
CATSDPGTSFADTQYF	TRBD2	TRBV24-1	TRBJ2-3
CASSLDRVRELFF	TRBD1	TRBV4-2	TRBJ2-2
CASSLVGAVNYGYTF	.	TRBV11-2	TRBJ1-2
CASSPRRTVGNEQFF	.	TRBV18	TRBJ2-1
CASSLVAGAYNEQFF	TRBD2	TRBV5-1	TRBJ2-1
CASTLRTITDTQYF	.	TRBV7-2	TRBJ2-3
CASSLGLAGGPGFAGELFF	TRBD2	TRBV5-1	TRBJ2-2
CASSLATPLNYGYTF	.	TRBV5-1	TRBJ1-2
CASSYSVEDRQFF	.	TRBV6-5	TRBJ2-1
CASSMNRGRGYTF	TRBD1	TRBV19	TRBJ1-2
CASSLTGSNTEAFF	.	TRBV5-1	TRBJ1-1
CSVLAWNEQFF	.	TRBV20-1	TRBJ2-1
CASSLGGPEETQYF	.	TRBV5-1	TRBJ2-5
CASSGDNSNQPQHF	.	TRBV7-9	TRBJ1-5
CASSQDGRDSLTVRGKNIQYF	TRBD1	TRBV3-1/TRBV3-2	TRBJ2-4
CSVRGSVGYGYTF	.	TRBV29-1	TRBJ1-2
CASSGRDREEKLFF	TRBD1	TRBV9	TRBJ1-4
CASSLGGRVSNEQFF	TRBD2	TRBV11-2	TRBJ2-1
CASSLDARGSNQPQHF	.	TRBV7-8	TRBJ1-5
CASSYVGLSSYNEQFF	.	TRBV6-2/TRBV6-3	TRBJ2-1
CASSLDGEYEQFF	.	TRBV7-2	TRBJ2-1
CASSSRLAGGPGEQFF	TRBD2	TRBV5-1	TRBJ2-1
CASSQDRTGDFGYTF	TRBD1	TRBV4-3	TRBJ1-2
CASRRGTTQTQYF	TRBD2	TRBV12-3/TRBV12-4	TRBJ2-5
CASSLGLAGGEQYF	TRBD2	TRBV5-1	TRBJ2-7
CAISESAGTSNYGYTF	.	TRBV10-3	TRBJ1-2
CASSWGLDNSPLHF	.	TRBV27	TRBJ1-6
CASSLDRLNTEAFF	.	TRBV27	TRBJ1-1
CASTPQVGTGGTYEQYF	TRBD1	TRBV4-2	TRBJ2-7
CASSALAGGTNEQFF	TRBD2	TRBV10-1	TRBJ2-1